This T cell receptor (beta chain) emerged from a study of CD8+CD57+ T cells in acquired aplastic anemia. Study-level background: Sorted cells (CD4+ and CD8+) yielded DNA amounts that averaged approximately 3.2 ug. Healthy CD8+ samples averaged about 11 million reads. Findings and limits, study-wide: Roughly 31 CD8+ CDR3 sequences were shared between patients and controls. The study found no significant CD8+ Simpson's diversity difference between patients and controls.

According to the study, genomic DNA was the template for TCR beta VDJ and CDR3 profiling. TCRdb used MiXCR to reprocess the reads, holding one entry per CDR3 protein. The data contain roughly 160,000 distinct CDR3 sequences, 63% of them seen just once; the ten biggest clones take up about 50%. Comments on this clonotype: Its specificity is not known.

The CDR3 consists of 14 residues. Between the trimmed V and J ends, which lost 3 bases and 5 bases, there was a span of 14 bases. Germline CDR1 is DFQATT and CDR2 is SNEGSKA (reference sequence). The source is a human donor in good health. The sample comprised sorted CD4+, CD8+, or CD8+CD57+ T cells (not recorded which) from PBMCs. The chain joins TRBV20-1 to TRBJ2-4; maybe TRBD2 (7 bases). Here the CDR3 DNA reads TGCAGTGCTAGGGATTCGGGGGGCCAAAACATTCAGTACTTC. Amino acid sequence: CSARDSGGQNIQYF.